Listed below are T cell receptor beta chains from one sample, sequenced in a study of blood T cell repertoires in COVID-19. The method was immunoSEQ multiplex PCR; TCRdb's version includes in-frame clones alone and lacks a portion of them. This sample has approximately 74,000 clones, with roughly 87% found just once. The specimen sequenced was peripheral blood. These TCRs come from a man aged 65-85 years with acute or convalescent COVID-19. Each CDR3 is given with its conserved first and last residue. Fields, in order: J gene, clone size, V gene, D gene, CDR3 protein, CDR3 DNA. The D gene is left open where the match is weak. A clone size is listed for some rows: how often the clone was seen (once, few, many), or a class if it is expanded.

TRBJ2-2 | . | TRBV7-3 | TRBD1 | CASSSTGGSNTGELFF | TGTGCCAGCAGCTCGACAGGGGGCTCGAACACCGGGGAGCTGTTTTTT
TRBJ2-2 | . | TRBV11-2 | . | CASSALLVTGELFF | TGTGCCAGCAGCGCACTACTGGTAACCGGGGAGCTGTTTTTT
TRBJ1-2 | . | TRBV28 | . | CASSEPTGTLGGYTF | TGTGCCAGCAGCGAACCAACCGGGACTCTGGGTGGCTACACCTTC
TRBJ1-1 | . | TRBV5-4 | . | CASSPPDRQAEAFF | TGTGCCAGCAGCCCTCCTGACAGACAAGCTGAAGCTTTCTTT
TRBJ2-1 | . | TRBV24-1 | TRBD2 | CATSSGLAGVVEQFF | TGTGCCACCAGCTCGGGACTAGCGGGAGTAGTTGAGCAGTTCTTC
TRBJ2-1 | . | TRBV5-5 | TRBD2 | CASSLGLAGNYNEQFF | TGTGCCAGCAGCCTGGGACTAGCGGGGAATTACAATGAGCAGTTCTTC
TRBJ1-6 | . | TRBV6-5 | . | CASSYSAPGGSPLHF | TGTGCCAGCAGTTACTCAGCTCCCGGTGGTTCACCCCTCCACTTT
TRBJ2-2 | medium-sized | TRBV11-1 | . | CASSLGESGELFF | TGTGCCAGCAGCTTAGGGGAGTCCGGGGAGCTGTTTTTT
TRBJ1-6 | . | TRBV5-8 | TRBD1 | CASSLQGADSPLHF | TGTGCCAGCAGCCTACAGGGGGCTGATTCACCCCTCCACTTT
TRBJ1-5 | . | TRBV6-6 | . | CASGRGQLYSNQPQHF | TGTGCCAGCGGCAGGGGCCAGCTATATAGCAATCAGCCCCAGCATTTT
TRBJ2-1 | . | TRBV9 | . | CASSVEGLGYEQFF | TGTGCCAGCAGCGTAGAGGGGCTGGGGTATGAGCAGTTCTTC
TRBJ2-7 | . | TRBV5-6 | . | CASSLLLLGEQYF | TGTGCCAGCAGCTTGCTACTTCTCGGGGAGCAGTACTTC
TRBJ2-7 | . | TRBV11-2 | . | CASSKNGLSYEQYF | TGTGCCAGCAGCAAAAATGGGCTATCCTACGAGCAGTACTTC
TRBJ1-2 | . | TRBV3-1/TRBV3-2 | . | CASSQGAPQGSYGYTF | TGTGCCAGCAGCCAAGGGGCCCCGCAAGGTTCTTATGGCTACACCTTC
TRBJ2-2 | . | TRBV6-2/TRBV6-3 | TRBD2 | CASSQRLAVNTGELFF | TGTGCCAGCAGTCAAAGACTAGCGGTGAACACCGGGGAGCTGTTTTTT
TRBJ1-1 | once | TRBV18 | TRBD1 | CASSPGTGFEAFF | TGTGCCAGCTCACCCGGGACAGGGTTTGAAGCTTTCTTT
TRBJ2-1 | . | TRBV5-1 | TRBD2 | CASKSLAGGPLYYNEQFF | TGCGCCAGCAAGTCGTTAGCGGGAGGGCCGTTATACTACAATGAGCAGTTCTTC
TRBJ2-1 | . | TRBV7-2 | . | CASSLGPGGEQFF | TGTGCCAGCAGCTTAGGGCCTGGTGGTGAGCAGTTCTTC
TRBJ2-2 | once | TRBV18 | . | CASSISTGTHTGELFF | TGTGCCAGCTCAATTTCGACAGGGACTCACACCGGGGAGCTGTTTTTT
TRBJ1-2 | . | TRBV7-9 | TRBD1 | CASSRQGLTYGYTF | TGTGCCAGCAGCCGACAGGGACTCACCTATGGCTACACCTTC
TRBJ1-6 | few | TRBV20-1 | . | CSASPGGMRVF | TGCAGTGCTAGCCCCGGGGGTATGAGGGTCTTT
TRBJ2-1 | . | TRBV19 | TRBD2 | CASSMREGGLAVYNEQFF | TGTGCCAGTAGTATGAGGGAAGGGGGACTAGCGGTATACAATGAGCAGTTCTTC
TRBJ1-2 | . | TRBV28 | TRBD1 | CASRVTGGYGYTF | TGTGCCAGCAGGGTGACAGGGGGATATGGCTACACCTTC
TRBJ2-3 | . | TRBV6-5 | TRBD1 | CASSSRDRLTDTQYF | TGTGCCAGCAGTAGCCGGGACAGGCTCACAGATACGCAGTATTTT
TRBJ1-6 | . | TRBV6-5 | TRBD1 | CASSYKSQGADSPLHF | TGTGCCAGCAGTTACAAGTCCCAGGGGGCGGATTCACCCCTCCACTTT
TRBJ1-5 | . | TRBV5-1 | TRBD1 | CASSPTGPNQPQHF | TGCGCCAGCAGCCCGACAGGGCCCAATCAGCCCCAGCATTTT
TRBJ1-5 | . | TRBV28 | . | CASSRRHFTSNQPQHF | TGTGCCAGCAGCCGAAGACATTTTACTAGCAATCAGCCCCAGCATTTT
TRBJ1-5 | . | TRBV6-5 | . | CASREDSNQPQHF | TGTGCCAGCAGGGAGGATAGCAATCAGCCCCAGCATTTT
TRBJ2-3 | . | TRBV5-4 | TRBD2 | CASSSQAGGPADTQYF | TGTGCCAGCAGCTCCCAAGCGGGGGGGCCGGCAGATACGCAGTATTTT
TRBJ2-7 | once | TRBV19 | . | CASSIERGNPYEQYF | TGTGCCAGTAGTATAGAAAGAGGGAACCCCTACGAGCAGTACTTC
TRBJ1-2 | . | TRBV2 | TRBD1 | CASSEMLGQGSGYTF | TGTGCCAGCAGTGAAATGTTGGGACAGGGGAGCGGCTACACCTTC
TRBJ1-2 | . | TRBV6-2/TRBV6-3 | . | CASSFGGGGNYGYTF | TGTGCCAGCAGCTTCGGCGGGGGGGGAAACTATGGCTACACCTTC
TRBJ2-1 | . | TRBV7-3 | TRBD2 | CASSSQPGLAQSDEQFF | TGTGCCAGCAGCTCCCAGCCGGGACTAGCCCAGTCGGATGAGCAGTTCTTC
TRBJ1-2 | . | TRBV7-2 | TRBD1 | CASSSSGTGRNGYTF | TGTGCCAGCAGCTCCAGCGGGACAGGACGTAATGGCTACACCTTC
TRBJ1-5 | . | TRBV10-2 | . | CASSPTHRDQPQHF | TGCGCCAGCAGCCCGACACACCGAGATCAGCCCCAGCATTTT
TRBJ2-2 | . | TRBV6-5 | . | CASMSRVNTGELFF | TGTGCCAGCATGTCCAGGGTGAACACCGGGGAGCTGTTTTTT
TRBJ1-5 | once | TRBV7-9 | . | CASSTTGINQPQHF | TGTGCCAGCAGCACCACAGGAATCAATCAGCCCCAGCATTTT
TRBJ2-3 | . | TRBV7-9 | TRBD1 | CASSLGVAGGSTDTQYF | TGTGCCAGCAGCTTGGGGGTTGCAGGGGGAAGCACAGATACGCAGTATTTT
TRBJ2-7 | . | TRBV3-1/TRBV3-2 | . | CASSRFRERRTLYEQYF | TGTGCCAGCAGTCGATTCCGGGAAAGGAGGACCCTCTACGAGCAGTACTTC
TRBJ2-3 | . | TRBV7-3 | . | CASSLRGPSTDTQYF | TGTGCCAGCAGCTTAAGGGGCCCCAGCACAGATACGCAGTATTTT
TRBJ2-1 | once | TRBV5-1 | . | CASSLGWGLGSYNEQFF | TGCGCCAGCAGCTTGGGGTGGGGGCTAGGATCCTACAATGAGCAGTTCTTC
TRBJ1-5 | once | TRBV10-1 | . | CASSVGAYSNQPQHF | TGCGCCAGCAGTGTTGGAGCATATAGCAATCAGCCCCAGCATTTT
TRBJ2-7 | . | TRBV27 | . | CASSLLRPPTYEQYF | TGTGCCAGCAGTTTATTGCGGCCACCTACCTACGAGCAGTACTTC
TRBJ2-1 | . | TRBV6-2/TRBV6-3 | TRBD1 | CASSYGQGLGQFF | TGTGCCAGCAGTTACGGACAGGGCCTGGGGCAGTTCTTC
TRBJ2-3 | . | TRBV12-3/TRBV12-4 | TRBD2 | CASSLAGGDTQYF | TGTGCCAGCAGTTTGGCGGGAGGGGATACGCAGTATTTT
TRBJ1-1 | . | TRBV6-5 | . | CASSSIGGPRTEAFF | TGTGCCAGCAGTTCGATTGGGGGCCCGCGCACTGAAGCTTTCTTT
TRBJ2-3 | . | TRBV5-4 | TRBD2 | CASSLSLSGRGTQYF | TGTGCCAGCAGCTTGTCCCTTAGCGGGAGGGGTACGCAGTATTTT